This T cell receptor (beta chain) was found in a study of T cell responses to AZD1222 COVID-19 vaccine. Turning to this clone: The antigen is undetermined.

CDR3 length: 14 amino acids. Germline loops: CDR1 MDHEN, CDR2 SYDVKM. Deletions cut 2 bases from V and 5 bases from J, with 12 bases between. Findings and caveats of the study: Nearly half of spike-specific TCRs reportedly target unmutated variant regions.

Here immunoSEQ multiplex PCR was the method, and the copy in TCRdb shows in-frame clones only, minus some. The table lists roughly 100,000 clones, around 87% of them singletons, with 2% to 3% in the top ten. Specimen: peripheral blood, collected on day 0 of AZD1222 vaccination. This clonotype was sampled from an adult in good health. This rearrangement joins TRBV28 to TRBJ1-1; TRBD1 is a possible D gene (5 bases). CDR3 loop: CASSLKGKGTEAFF. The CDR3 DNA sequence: TGTGCCAGCAGTTTAAAGGGGAAGGGGACTGAAGCTTTCTTT.